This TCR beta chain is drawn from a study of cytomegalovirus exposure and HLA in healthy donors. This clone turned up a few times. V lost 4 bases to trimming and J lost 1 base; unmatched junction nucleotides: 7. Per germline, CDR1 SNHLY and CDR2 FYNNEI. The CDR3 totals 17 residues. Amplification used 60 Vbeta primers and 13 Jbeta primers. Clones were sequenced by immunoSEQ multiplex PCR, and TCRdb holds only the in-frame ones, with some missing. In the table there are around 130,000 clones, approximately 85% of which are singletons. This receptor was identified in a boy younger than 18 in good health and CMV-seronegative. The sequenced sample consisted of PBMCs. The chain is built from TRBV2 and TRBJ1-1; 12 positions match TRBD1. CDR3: CASSVSGQGATNTEAFF. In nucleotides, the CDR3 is TGTGCCAGCAGTGTATCGGGACAGGGGGCGACGAACACTGAAGCTTTCTTT.